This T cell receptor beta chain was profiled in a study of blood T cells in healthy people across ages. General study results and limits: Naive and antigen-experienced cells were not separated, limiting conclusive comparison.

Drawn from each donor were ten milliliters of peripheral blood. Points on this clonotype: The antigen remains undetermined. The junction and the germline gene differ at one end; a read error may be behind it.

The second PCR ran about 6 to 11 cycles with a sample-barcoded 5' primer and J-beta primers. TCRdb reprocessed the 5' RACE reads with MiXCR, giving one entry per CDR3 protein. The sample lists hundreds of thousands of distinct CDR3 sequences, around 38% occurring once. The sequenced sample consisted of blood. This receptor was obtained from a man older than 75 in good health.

The CDR3 sequence: CASSPRGGAFNTGELSF. DNA for the CDR3: TGTGCCAGCAGCCCGAGGGGAGGGGCCTTTAACACCGGGGAGCTGTCTTTT. V gene TRBV7-8 combines with J gene TRBJ2-2, with 7 bases that match TRBD2. Germline V gene lookup returns CDR1 SGHVS and CDR2 FQNEAQ. CDR3 length: 17 residues.